These 10 T cell receptor beta chains share one sample of origin, sequenced in a study of T cell responses to AZD1222 COVID-19 vaccine. The protocol was immunoSEQ multiplex PCR, while the TCRdb copy is restricted to in-frame clones and leaves out a portion. The table shows roughly 150,000 clones, with around 93% occurring only once. Sequencing was performed on peripheral blood, taken on day 0 of AZD1222 vaccination. The receptors come from an adult in good health.

This chain joins TRBV30 and TRBJ1-4; D is unresolved. This CDR3 has 12 residues. V shed 5 bases and J shed 6 bases, with 10 bases lying between them. Germline V gene sequence: CDR1 GTSNPN, CDR2 SVGIG (reference sequence). DNA for the CDR3: TGTGCCTGGTCCCCCGATGATGAAAAACTGTTTTTT. As protein: CAWSPDDEKLFF. Full variable domain (remainder filled in from reference TRBV30 and TRBJ1-4): SQTIHQWPATLVQPVGSPLSLECTVEGTSNPNLYWYRQAAGRGLQLLFYSVGIGQISSEVPQNLSASRPQDRQFILSSKKLLLSDSGFYLCAWSPDDEKLFFGSGTQLSVL.

The J gene is TRBJ2-2, the V gene TRBV4-1; 10 nucleotides match TRBD1. Trimming removed 2 bases from V and 3 bases from J; junction bases left unmatched: 12. This CDR3 is built from 19 residues. Germline V lookup: CDR1 MGHRA, CDR2 YSYEKL. The CDR3 bases are TGCGCCAGCAGCCAAAACGGACAGGGGGACCACCTTGACACCGGGGAGCTGTTTTTT. It is translated as CASSQNGQGDHLDTGELFF.

This chain joins TRBV28 and TRBJ1-4; 9 nucleotides line up with TRBD1. Germline lookup yields CDR1 MDHEN and CDR2 SYDVKM. J lost 4 bases, V lost 4 bases, and 4 bases had no gene match. The CDR3 has 15 residues. The CDR3 DNA sequence: TGTGCCAGCAGTTCACAGGGGGCTATTAATGAAAAACTGTTTTTT. Protein: CASSSQGAINEKLFF.

This chain joins TRBV6-6 and TRBJ1-2, with TRBD1 identical over 7 bases. This CDR3 has 14 residues. Germline V lookup: CDR1 MNHNY, CDR2 SVGAGI (reference sequence). After removal of 5 bases from V and 5 bases from J, the junction contained 8 bases not matched to a gene. The CDR3 region is CASSPGQPQYGYTF. The CDR3 bases are TGTGCCAGCAGTCCGGGACAGCCTCAATATGGCTACACCTTC.

This chain joins TRBV6-5 and TRBJ1-5, with D hard to call. This CDR3 is built from 15 residues. The germline gives CDR1 MNHEY, CDR2 SVGAGI. Trimming took off 10 bases at V and 4 bases at J, with 20 bases between the two ends. The CDR3 sequence is CAIQEAGRGNQPQHF. The CDR3 region has the DNA TGTGCCATCCAGGAGGCGGGCAGAGGTAATCAGCCCCAGCATTTT.

The chain links TRBV29-1 to TRBJ2-7; tentatively, D is TRBD1 or TRBD2 (7 bases each). Trimming took 6 bases from V and 7 from J, leaving 13 bases between them. Germline assignment: CDR1 SQVTM and CDR2 ANQGSEA. This CDR3 contains 11 residues. CDR3: CSVRQGGEQYF. CDR3 bases: TGCAGCGTCAGACAGGGAGGGGAGCAGTACTTC.

This chain joins TRBV28 and TRBJ1-2; possibly TRBD1 for D (6 bases). Trimming pared 8 bases from V and 6 bases from J, leaving 22 bases between. Germline CDR1 MDHEN, CDR2 SYDVKM. This CDR3 has 15 residues. This CDR3 reads CASLHPGARFHGYTF. The CDR3 bases are TGTGCCAGCTTACACCCGGGGGCCCGGTTTCATGGCTACACCTTC.

This chain joins TRBV28 and TRBJ1-4; D is unclear. CDR3 length: 17 amino acids. V was clipped by 0 bases and J by 4 bases, with 15 bases between them. From germline, CDR1 is MDHEN and CDR2 SYDVKM. The CDR3 DNA reads TGTGCCAGCAGTTTATGGGTTCGGAAAACCGTTAATGAAAAACTGTTTTTT. Its protein is CASSLWVRKTVNEKLFF.

The gene calls are TRBV10-3 and TRBJ2-1; 11 bases line up with TRBD2. Germline V gene data show CDR1 as ENHRY and CDR2 as SYGVKD. CDR3 length equals 16 residues. Germline trimming cut 8 bases from V and 1 base from J; bases unmatched to any gene: 7. The chain's CDR3 is CAIARTSGYSYNEQFF. The CDR3 DNA sequence: TGTGCCATCGCTAGGACTAGCGGGTATTCCTACAATGAGCAGTTCTTC.

CDR3 coding DNA: TGCAGCGTTGAACCCTATCCGGGGGACATACCGAGGTACAATGAGCAGTTCTTC. It translates to CSVEPYPGDIPRYNEQFF. The rearrangement links TRBV29-1 to TRBJ2-1; D may match TRBD1 or TRBD2 (6 bases each). CDR1 is SQVTM, CDR2 ANQGSEA, per germline. This CDR3 region has 18 residues. V lost 2 bases and J lost 4, with 24 bases in between.